This record concerns one T cell receptor (beta chain) sequence. Its target is unknown. J gave up 3 bases and V 0 bases, and 0 bases lay outside the gene matches. The CDR3 runs 14 residues. The germline gives CDR1 SGHRS, CDR2 YFSETQ. Scientists isolated CD4+ T cells after an approximately 9-day culture period ended. It was on days 3 and 7 that half the medium was replaced with IL-2 medium. The data derive from a study of vaccination effects on CD4 cells after COVID-19. General observations from the study: Of the vaccine-induced clones from healthy vaccinees, merely 1 of 255 recognized common cold coronaviruses as well.

Assay used: immunoSEQ multiplex PCR; TCRdb lists only in-frame clones, some missing. The sample has more than 50,000 clones; about 74% are singletons. The rearrangement uses TRBV5-1 and TRBJ1-3, with 7 nucleotides matching TRBD1. Source: CD4+ T cells from PBMCs cultured without peptide, taken before COVID-19 vaccination. This TCR was sampled from a human donor who received a COVID-19 vaccine. The CDR3 reads CASSLGQGGNTIYF. For the CDR3, the DNA is TGCGCCAGCAGCTTGGGACAGGGTGGAAACACCATATATTTT. Using reference TRBV5-1 and TRBJ1-3 for the parts outside the CDR3, the full variable domain is KAGVTQTPRYLIKTRGQQVTLSCSPISGHRSVSWYQQTPGQGLQFLFEYFSETQRNKGNFPGRFSGRQFSNSRSEMNVSTLELGDSALYLCASSLGQGGNTIYFGEGSWLTVV.